Sequencing of this T cell receptor (beta chain) was carried out in a study of blood T cell repertoires in COVID-19. The overall study: Nucleic acid was either cDNA or gDNA, and it came from T cells, B-cell-depleted T cells, or PBMCs.

Germline CDR1 MNHEY, CDR2 SMNVEV (reference sequence). The junction had 2 bases not matched to a gene; V was cut back by 4 bases and J by 3 bases. The CDR3 has 13 residues. The table came from immunoSEQ multiplex PCR; TCRdb's copy has only in-frame clones and leaves some out. The sample consists of 220,000 or so clones, around 81% of them appearing once. This clone was recorded only once. Sequenced sample: peripheral blood. The source is a woman in her thirties who had recovered from COVID-19. The chain joins TRBV27 to TRBJ2-7; 8 nucleotides align to TRBD2. In DNA form, the CDR3 reads TGTGCCAGCAGTTCCAGCGGGAGCTACGAGCAGTACTTC. It yields the protein CASSSSGSYEQYF.